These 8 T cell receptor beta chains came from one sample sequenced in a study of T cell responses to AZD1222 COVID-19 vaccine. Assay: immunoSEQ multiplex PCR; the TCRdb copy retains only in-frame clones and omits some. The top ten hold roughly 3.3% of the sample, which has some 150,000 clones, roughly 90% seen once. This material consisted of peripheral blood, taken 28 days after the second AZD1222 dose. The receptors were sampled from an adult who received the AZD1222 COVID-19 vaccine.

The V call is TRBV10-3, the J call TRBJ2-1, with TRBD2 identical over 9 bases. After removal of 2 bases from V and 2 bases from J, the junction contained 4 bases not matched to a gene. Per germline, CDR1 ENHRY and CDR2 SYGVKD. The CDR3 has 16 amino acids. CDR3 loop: CAISESSSGAYNEQFF. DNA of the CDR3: TGTGCCATCAGTGAGAGTTCTAGCGGGGCCTACAATGAGCAGTTCTTC.

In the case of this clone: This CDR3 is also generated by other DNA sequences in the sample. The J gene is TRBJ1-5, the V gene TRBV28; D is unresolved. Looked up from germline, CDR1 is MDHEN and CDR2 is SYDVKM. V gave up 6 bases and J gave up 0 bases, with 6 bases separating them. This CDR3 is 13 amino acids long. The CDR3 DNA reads TGTGCCAGCAGCCGAGATAGCAATCAGCCCCAGCATTTT. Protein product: CASSRDSNQPQHF.

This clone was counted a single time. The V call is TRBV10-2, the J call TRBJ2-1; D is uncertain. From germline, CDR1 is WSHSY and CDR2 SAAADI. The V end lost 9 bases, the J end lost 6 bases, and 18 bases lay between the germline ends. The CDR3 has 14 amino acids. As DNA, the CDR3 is TGCGCCAGTCTTCTTTCGTATTTTGGCAATGAGCAGTTCTTC. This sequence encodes CASLLSYFGNEQFF.

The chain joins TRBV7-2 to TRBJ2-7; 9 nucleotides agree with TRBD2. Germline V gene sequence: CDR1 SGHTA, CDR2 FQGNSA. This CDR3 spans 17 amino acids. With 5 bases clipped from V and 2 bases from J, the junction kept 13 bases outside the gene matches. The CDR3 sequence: CASSARLLLAGTYEQYF. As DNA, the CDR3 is TGTGCCAGCAGCGCACGACTCTTGCTAGCGGGAACCTACGAGCAGTACTTC.

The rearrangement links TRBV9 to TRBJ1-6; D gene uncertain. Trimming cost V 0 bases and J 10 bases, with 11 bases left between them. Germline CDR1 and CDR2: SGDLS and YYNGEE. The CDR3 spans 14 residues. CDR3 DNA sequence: TGTGCCAGCAGCGTAGAACATTTTGGCTCACCCCTCCACTTT. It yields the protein CASSVEHFGSPLHF.

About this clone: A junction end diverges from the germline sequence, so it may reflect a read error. The CDR3 sequence: CASSPTLGLAGVEEQFF. The CDR3 bases are TGTGCTAGCAGCCCGACCCTCGGACTAGCGGGAGTAGAGGAGCAGTTCTTC. The J gene is TRBJ2-1, the V gene TRBV7-7, with TRBD2 matching over 13 bases. Germline loops: CDR1 SSHAT, CDR2 FNYEAQ (reference sequence). This CDR3 spans 17 amino acids.

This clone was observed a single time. CDR3 DNA: TGCGCCAGCAGCCAACCTTCGGCTGGGCGAGGTGGCTACACCTTC. Its protein is CASSQPSAGRGGYTF. This chain joins TRBV4-1 and TRBJ1-2; D uncertain. Germline-derived CDR1 and CDR2 are MGHRA and YSYEKL. The CDR3 covers 15 residues. V was trimmed by 2 bases and J by 7 bases, leaving 17 bases between them.

This CDR3 reads CASSTLPFETGLGYTEAFF. The CDR3 nucleotides read TGTGCCAGCAGCACCCTTCCTTTCGAGACAGGGCTGGGGTACACTGAAGCTTTCTTT. The V call is TRBV7-8, the J call TRBJ1-1; TRBD1 aligns across 7 bases. In germline, CDR1 is SGHVS, CDR2 FQNEAQ. The CDR3 is 19 amino acids. The junction had 21 bases not matched to a gene; V was cut back by 5 bases and J by 3 bases.